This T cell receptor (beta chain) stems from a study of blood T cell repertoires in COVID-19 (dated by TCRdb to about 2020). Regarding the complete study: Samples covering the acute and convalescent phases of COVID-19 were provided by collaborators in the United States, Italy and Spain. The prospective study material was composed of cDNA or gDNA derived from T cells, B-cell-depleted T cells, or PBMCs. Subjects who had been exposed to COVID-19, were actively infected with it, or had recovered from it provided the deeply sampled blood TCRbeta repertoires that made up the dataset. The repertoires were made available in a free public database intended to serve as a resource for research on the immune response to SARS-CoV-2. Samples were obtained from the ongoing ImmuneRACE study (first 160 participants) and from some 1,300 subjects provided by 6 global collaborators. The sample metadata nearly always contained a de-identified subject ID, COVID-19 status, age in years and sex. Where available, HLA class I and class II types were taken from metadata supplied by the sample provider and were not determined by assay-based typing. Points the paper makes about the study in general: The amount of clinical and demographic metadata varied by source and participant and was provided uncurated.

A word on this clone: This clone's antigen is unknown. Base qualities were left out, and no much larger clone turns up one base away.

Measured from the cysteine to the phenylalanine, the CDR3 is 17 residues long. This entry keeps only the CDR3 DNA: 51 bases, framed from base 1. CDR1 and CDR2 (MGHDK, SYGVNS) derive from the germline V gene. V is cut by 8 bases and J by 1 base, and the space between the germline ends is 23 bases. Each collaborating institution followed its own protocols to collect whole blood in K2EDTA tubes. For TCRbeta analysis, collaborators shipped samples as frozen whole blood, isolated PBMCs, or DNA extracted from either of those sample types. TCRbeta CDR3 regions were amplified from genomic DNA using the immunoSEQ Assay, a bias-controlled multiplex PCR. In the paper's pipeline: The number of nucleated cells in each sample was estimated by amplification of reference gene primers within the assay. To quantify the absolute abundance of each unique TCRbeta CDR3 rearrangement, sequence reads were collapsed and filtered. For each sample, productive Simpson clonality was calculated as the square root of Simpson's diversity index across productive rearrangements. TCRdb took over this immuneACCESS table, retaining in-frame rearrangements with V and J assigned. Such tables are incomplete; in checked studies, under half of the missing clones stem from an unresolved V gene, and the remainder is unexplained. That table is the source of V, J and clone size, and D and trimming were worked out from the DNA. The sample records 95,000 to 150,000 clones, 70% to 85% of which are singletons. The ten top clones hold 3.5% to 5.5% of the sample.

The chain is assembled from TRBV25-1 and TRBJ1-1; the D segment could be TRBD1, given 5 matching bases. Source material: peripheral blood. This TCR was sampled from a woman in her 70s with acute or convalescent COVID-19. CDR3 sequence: CASLPFGRGGSNTEAFF. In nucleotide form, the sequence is TGTGCCAGCCTACCTTTTGGTAGGGGAGGATCGAACACTGAAGCTTTCTTT.